In this sample, the clone carrying this TCR beta chain turned up a few times. Antigen specificity is unknown. From germline, CDR1 is SGHRS and CDR2 YFSETQ. Trimming at V came to 3 bases and at J to 0 bases, leaving 5 bases not matched to a gene. CDR3 length equals 16 residues. The data derive from a study of identical twins. With no exceptions, donors were healthy Caucasians. Study-wide findings and caveats: There was more out-of-frame TCR alpha sharing in monozygotic twins than models estimated.

TCRdb fed the 5' RACE reads into MiXCR, producing one record per CDR3 protein. The sample gives just under 550,000 distinct CDR3 sequences, 12% to 15% of which show up once; less than 0.5% is in the top ten. This sample was shared with a second study, whose subject was yellow fever vaccine responses in identical twins.

The gene calls are TRBV5-1 and TRBJ1-1; TRBD1 matches at 10 bases. The specimen sequenced was CD4+ T cells sorted from blood. The sequence was collected from a young woman in good health. CDR3 sequence: CASSSTGQGLNTEAFF. In nucleotides, the CDR3 is TGCGCCAGCAGCTCTACGGGACAGGGGCTGAACACTGAAGCTTTCTTT.